One sample yielded the 13 T cell receptor beta chains listed below, sequenced in a study of human T cells and chemical hapten exposure. Time point denoted: patch test 2, 6 weeks after DPC sensitization. Treatment here: therapeutic diphenylcyclopropenone sensitization with weekly scalp DPC. TCRdb reprocessed the RACE reads with MiXCR, giving one entry per CDR3 protein. The repertoire holds 350,000 to 400,000 distinct CDR3 sequences, with roughly 6.3% as singletons. The specimen was whole blood, collected in connection with sensitization to the hapten diphenylcyclopropenone (DPC). These receptors came from a woman in her late teens or twenties with alopecia areata. Some clones in this sample may be carry-over from other donors' samples.

This clonotype turned up a few times. This chain connects TRBV12-5 to TRBJ2-1; the D gene is possibly TRBD2 (5 bases). Trimming cost V 7 bases and J 2 bases, with 9 bases left between them. The CDR3 has 13 amino acids. Germline V gene data show CDR1 as LGHNT and CDR2 as FRNRAP. Here the CDR3 DNA reads TGTGCTAGTGCGAGGGAACCCTACAATGAGCAGTTCTTC. This gives the protein CASAREPYNEQFF.

The V gene is TRBV15, the J gene TRBJ2-5; TRBD1 matches 8 bases. The CDR3 sequence is 17 residues long. With V trimmed by 2 bases and J by 1 base, 9 bases remained unmatched. CDR1 and CDR2 from the germline V gene are LNHNV and YYDKDF (reference sequence). Written as DNA, the CDR3 is TGTGCCACCAGCAGAAACCCCCCTGGACAGGGCCAAGAGACCCAGTACTTC. Translation: CATSRNPPGQGQETQYF. Variable domain in full (rest from reference TRBV15 and TRBJ2-5): DAMVIQNPRYQVTQFGKPVTLSCSQTLNHNVMYWYQQKSSQAPKLLFHYYDKDFNNEADTPDNFQSRRPNTSFCFLDIRSPGLGDTAMYLCATSRNPPGQGQETQYFGPGTRLLVL.

There are a few counts of this clonotype. The rearrangement joins TRBV4-1 to TRBJ1-5, with a possible D match to TRBD1 (6 bases). The CDR3 length is 17 residues. Per the germline V gene, CDR1 is MGHRA and CDR2 is YSYEKL. V lost 0 bases, J lost 3 bases, and 15 bases lay in between. The CDR3 DNA sequence: TGCGCCAGCAGCCAAGATAACGCCAGGGGTATCAATCAGCCCCAGCATTTT. It specifies CASSQDNARGINQPQHF.

The chain employs TRBV7-8 and TRBJ1-2, with D tentatively TRBD1 (5 bases). Per the germline V gene, CDR1 is SGHVS and CDR2 is FQNEAQ. V gave up 8 bases and J gave up 8 bases, with 27 bases separating them. This CDR3 is 16 amino acids long. CDR3 in amino acids: CASFGRGGLRDGGYTF. The CDR3 DNA reads TGTGCCAGCTTTGGGCGGGGCGGTCTCAGAGATGGCGGCTACACCTTC.

Many counts were recorded for this clonotype. The chain combines TRBV6-2 or TRBV6-3 with TRBJ1-1; D possibly corresponds to TRBD1 (5 bases). CDR1 is MNHEY, CDR2 SVGEGT, per germline. Trimming removed 7 bases from V and 4 bases from J, with 13 bases in between. The CDR3 has 13 amino acids. For the CDR3, the DNA is TGTGCCAGCAATCCAGGGCGGGTCACTGAAGCTTTCTTT. The encoded protein is CASNPGRVTEAFF.

The chain carries TRBV3-1 and TRBJ2-7; D remains ambiguous. Germline-derived CDR1 and CDR2 are LGHDT and YNNKEL (reference sequence). V was clipped by 3 bases and J by 2 bases, with 8 bases between them. The CDR3 runs to 13 residues. In DNA form, the CDR3 reads TGTGCCAGCAGCCAGAGGCAAGCCTACGAGCAGTACTTC. Encoded protein: CASSQRQAYEQYF.

This clonotype has at least ten counts. The chain has TRBV27 and TRBJ2-7; 8 bases are shared with TRBD2. With 9 bases clipped from V and 0 bases from J, the junction kept 7 bases outside the gene matches. CDR3 length: 14 amino acids. Germline lookup yields CDR1 MNHEY and CDR2 SMNVEV (reference sequence). The CDR3, as DNA: TGTGCCAGTCGGGAGGGGCAGGGCTCCTACGAGCAGTACTTC. It codes for CASREGQGSYEQYF.

This clonotype has a count of ten or more. The chain links TRBV29-1 to TRBJ2-3; D might be TRBD1 or TRBD2, each matching 6 bases. The V end lost 0 bases, the J end lost 4 bases, and 20 bases lay between the germline ends. The germline CDR1 and CDR2 sequences are SQVTM and ANQGSEA. This CDR3 has 17 amino acids. The CDR3 region is CSVEDQIGGGSPDTQYF. CDR3 sequence (DNA): TGCAGCGTTGAAGATCAAATTGGAGGGGGGTCCCCAGATACGCAGTATTTT.

This clonotype was observed a few times. The chain carries TRBV2 and TRBJ1-4, with D maybe TRBD1 (5 bases). Per the germline V gene, CDR1 is SNHLY and CDR2 is FYNNEI. This CDR3 contains 15 residues. The ends were cut back, 2 bases at V and 8 bases at J, with 15 bases in the middle. This CDR3 is CASSETGPTGEKLFF. The CDR3 nucleotides are TGTGCCAGCAGTGAAACAGGCCCCACGGGGGAAAAACTGTTTTTT.

This clonotype was recorded a few times. The V gene is TRBV5-5, the J gene TRBJ2-5, with D hard to call. Germline V CDR1 and CDR2: SGHKS, YYEKEE (reference sequence). Trimming shortened V by 0 bases and J by 4 bases, and 10 bases separated the two germline ends. The length of the CDR3 is 14 residues. CDR3 nucleotides: TGTGCCAGCAGCTTGGGACCTAGAGGAGAGACCCAGTACTTC. Translating gives CASSLGPRGETQYF.

This clonotype was seen many times. The chain carries TRBV6-5 and TRBJ2-7, with 8 bases fitting TRBD1. Germline V lookup: CDR1 MNHEY, CDR2 SVGAGI. Unmatched junction bases numbered 7, after V lost 10 bases and J lost 5 bases. This CDR3 comprises 12 residues. This CDR3 is CATWTGYHEQYF. The DNA of the CDR3 is TGTGCCACATGGACAGGGTACCACGAGCAGTACTTC.

This clonotype was counted many times. One junction end disagrees with the germline gene, perhaps due to a read error. V usage is TRBV7-2 and J usage is TRBJ2-3, with 11 bases matching TRBD1. This CDR3 is built from 12 residues. Looked up from germline, CDR1 is SGHTA and CDR2 is FQGNSA. DNA for the CDR3: TGTGCCAGCAGCTTATTGGGACAGGGGGTGAATTTT. As protein: CASSLLGQGVNF.

The rearrangement uses TRBV4-3 and TRBJ1-1; a weak D match, TRBD1 (6 bases). In germline, CDR1 is LGHNA, CDR2 YSLEER. V was trimmed by 3 bases and J by 1 base, leaving 18 bases between them. CDR3 length: 17 amino acids. Written as DNA, the CDR3 is TGCGCCAGCAGCCAGATGGGTTACAGGGAAGAGAACACTGAAGCTTTCTTT. This encodes CASSQMGYREENTEAFF.